These 29 T cell receptor delta chains were all obtained from the same sample, sequenced in a study of Vδ1+ human thymocytes. Their recognized antigens are unknown. The study, taken as a whole, reports: Thymic TRG and TRD repertoires appeared highly polyclonal, with Gaussian CDR3 length distributions.

Extracted RNA was reverse transcribed into cDNA. Multiplex PCR used pooled V-gene forward primers and a constant-region reverse primer to amplify CDR3s. TCRdb redid the clone calls on the multiplex PCR reads with CATT. The sample contains just under 55,000 delta-chain clones, approximately 16% of which appear only once. The specimen was Vdelta1+ gamma-delta thymocytes from the thymus. Noted subset: FACS-sorted CD3+ TCRalphabeta- TCRVdelta1+ TCRVdelta2- thymocytes. The receptors shown here come from a boy less than two years old who had congenital heart surgery.

This clone has just a few counts. The chain links TRDV1 to TRDJ1, with 9 bases lining up with TRDD3. The CDR3 totals 21 residues. Germline V CDR1 and CDR2: TSWWSYY, QGS. Unmatched junction bases numbered 17, after V lost 0 bases and J lost 0 bases. The CDR3 here is CALGELKRLPLLGEYTDKLIF. The CDR3 DNA sequence: TGTGCTCTTGGGGAACTAAAGAGGCTCCCGTTACTGGGGGAGTACACCGATAAACTCATCTTT.

This clone has a handful of counts. An end of the junction differs from the germline gene, which may be a read error. The sample carries other DNA sequences with the same CDR3. The chain joins TRDV1 to TRDJ1; TRDD3 matches at 7 bases. The CDR3 runs to 15 residues. In germline, CDR1 is TSWWSYY, CDR2 QGS. CDR3 in DNA: TGTGCTCTTGGAGAACTGCTGGGGGACACCGATAAACTCATCTTT. Its protein product is CALGELLGDTDKLIF.

The genes are TRDV1 and TRDJ1, with D perhaps given as TRDD2 or TRDD3 (8 bases each). The CDR3 runs 27 residues. The germline CDR1 and CDR2 sequences are TSWWSYY and QGS. V was cut by 5 bases and J by 0 bases, with 49 bases left in between. In DNA form, the CDR3 reads TGTGCTCTTGGGAATCCCCCGTACCCCCGGCACCTTCCTATACTGGGGGGCAGATTTGAATACACCGATAAACTCATCTTT. Translating gives CALGNPPYPRHLPILGGRFEYTDKLIF.

This clone came up a few times. The rearrangement joins TRDV1 to TRDJ1; tentative D call: TRDD3 (6 bases). V was shortened by 0 bases and J by 0 bases, with 20 bases between the two germline ends. The CDR3 covers 19 residues. Germline CDR1 is TSWWSYY and CDR2 is QGS. This CDR3 is CALGELMGGLRRDTDKLIF. DNA for the CDR3: TGTGCTCTTGGGGAACTGATGGGGGGGCTACGGAGGGACACCGATAAACTCATCTTT.

The table lists this clone with a few counts. V and J are TRDV1 and TRDJ1, with TRDD3 matching over 10 bases. The CDR3 has 20 amino acids. Germline V gene data show CDR1 as TSWWSYY and CDR2 as QGS. Trimming cost V 7 bases and J 2 bases; bases outside gene matches: 22. The CDR3 nucleotides read TGTGCTCTTGCAATAGTCGGCCTACGTGGTGGGGGATACAAGACCGATAAACTCATCTTT. It specifies CALAIVGLRGGGYKTDKLIF.

A note on this clone: An end of the junction differs from the germline gene, which may be a read error. The chain is built from TRDV1 and TRDJ1; TRDD3 aligns across 11 bases. The CDR3 has 16 amino acids. Per the germline V gene, CDR1 is TSWWSYY and CDR2 is QGS. CDR3 region: CALREFPAGGYYKLIF. CDR3 in DNA: TGTGCTCTTAGGGAATTCCCTGCTGGGGGATACTATAAACTCATCTTT.

This clone was observed a few times. The chain joins TRDV1 to TRDJ1; 12 bases match TRDD3. This CDR3 region has 21 residues. The germline CDR1 and CDR2 sequences are TSWWSYY and QGS. V dropped 7 bases and J dropped 0; count of bases not matched to a gene: 21. The CDR3 region is CALDLGPTLVLGDTNTDKLIF. The CDR3 nucleotides read TGTGCTCTTGATCTCGGACCTACTCTAGTACTGGGGGATACCAACACCGATAAACTCATCTTT.

The chain uses TRDV1 and TRDJ1, with TRDD3 matching over 10 bases. V shed 4 bases, J shed 0 bases, and the junction held 29 bases outside the gene matches. From germline, CDR1 is TSWWSYY and CDR2 QGS. The CDR3 contains 24 residues. The CDR3 region has the DNA TGTGCTCTTGGGGCAGAAGGGTCTGGAACTAACTCGGGGGGATACGCCAGGTACACCGATAAACTCATCTTT. Translated, it gives CALGAEGSGTNSGGYARYTDKLIF.

The chain uses TRDV1 and TRDJ2, with a weak D call TRDD3 (5 bases). There are 18 residues in the CDR3. Between the trimmed V and J ends, which lost 0 bases and 6 bases, there was a span of 20 bases. Germline-derived CDR1 and CDR2 are TSWWSYY and QGS. The CDR3 sequence: CALGELLAGDGSAAQLFF. CDR3 bases: TGTGCTCTTGGGGAACTCCTAGCAGGGGACGGGTCGGCAGCACAACTCTTCTTT.

The rearrangement links TRDV1 to TRDJ1, with 8 nucleotides matching TRDD3. Trimming removed 2 bases from V and 0 bases from J; junction bases left unmatched: 20. Germline V gene lookup returns CDR1 TSWWSYY and CDR2 QGS. The CDR3 runs to 21 residues. CDR3 nucleotides: TGTGCTCTTGGGGAAGGTCGTGTTCCTGGCTGGGGGAGAAGGTACACCGATAAACTCATCTTT. Encoded protein: CALGEGRVPGWGRRYTDKLIF.

The table lists this clone with a few counts. The chain recombines TRDV1 with TRDJ1, with TRDD3 matching 9 bases. In germline, CDR1 is TSWWSYY, CDR2 QGS. J was trimmed by 0 bases and V by 5 bases; bases with no gene match: 10. This CDR3 region has 17 residues. The CDR3 bases are TGTGCTCTTGGGCCCTACTGGGGGACGGGGTACACCGATAAACTCATCTTT. This translates into CALGPYWGTGYTDKLIF.

The gene calls are TRDV1 and TRDJ1, with D perhaps matching TRDD2 or TRDD3 (5 bases each). The CDR3 is 19 amino acids. The V and J ends lost 0 bases and 0 bases respectively, with 20 bases between them. Germline V gene sequence: CDR1 TSWWSYY, CDR2 QGS. The CDR3 loop reads CALGELSFGMVFHTDKLIF. The DNA for the CDR3 is TGTGCTCTTGGGGAACTCTCCTTCGGGATGGTTTTTCACACCGATAAACTCATCTTT.

The V and J genes are TRDV1 and TRDJ1; weak D call: TRDD2 (5 bases). Germline values: CDR1 TSWWSYY, CDR2 QGS. Trimming stripped 2 bases from V and 3 bases from J, with 16 bases between. This CDR3 spans 16 amino acids. The CDR3, as DNA: TGTGCTCTTGGGGAAATACCTACTTTGGGTTCCGATAAACTCATCTTT. Translated, it gives CALGEIPTLGSDKLIF.

A single count supports this clone. V gene TRDV1 combines with J gene TRDJ1, with D possibly TRDD2 on 5 matching bases. The CDR3 runs to 16 residues. Trimming took off 2 bases at V and 2 bases at J, with 15 bases between the two ends. Germline V lookup: CDR1 TSWWSYY, CDR2 QGS. This chain's CDR3 is CALGEDPTGVTDKLIF. As DNA, the CDR3 is TGTGCTCTTGGGGAAGACCCTACGGGTGTTACCGATAAACTCATCTTT.

This chain links TRDV1 with TRDJ1; D may be TRDD1 or TRDD3 (5 bases each). This CDR3 has 17 residues. Trimming pared 5 bases from V and 0 bases from J, leaving 19 bases between. CDR1 is TSWWSYY and CDR2 is QGS in the germline V gene. CDR3 coding DNA: TGTGCTCTTGGGACCAGAGCAAATATGGGGAACACCGATAAACTCATCTTT. Translation gives CALGTRANMGNTDKLIF.

The rearrangement joins TRDV1 to TRDJ1, with 13 bases matching TRDD3. CDR3 size: 23 residues. V trimming: 1 base; J trimming: 1 base; junction bases outside the gene matches: 21. CDR1 is TSWWSYY and CDR2 is QGS in the germline V gene. For the CDR3, the DNA is TGTGCTCTTGGGGAACATCTTCCCAAGGGTTCTTACTGGGGGATACGCCTCACCGATAAACTCATCTTT. It yields the protein CALGEHLPKGSYWGIRLTDKLIF.

This clone appeared a few times. The chain has TRDV1 and TRDJ1, with 7 bases identical to TRDD3. J gave up 0 bases and V 4 bases, and 14 bases lay outside the gene matches. The CDR3 has 18 amino acids. In germline, CDR1 is TSWWSYY, CDR2 QGS. CDR3 bases: TGTGCTCTTGGGGGCCCTCCCCCTTTCACTGGGGACACCGATAAACTCATCTTT. The encoded protein is CALGGPPPFTGDTDKLIF.

Turning to this clone: It is unclear where the CDR3 begins or ends on the DNA, so no DNA is shown, and the CDR3 is as TCRdb lists it. The rearrangement joins TRAV29/DV5 to TRDJ1; the table's TRDD3 call for D was not verified on the DNA. The CDR3 totals 24 residues, both ends included. The V gene's germline CDR1 is NSMFDY and CDR2 ISSIKDK. The CDR3 loop reads CSVLLCSKRFSPPSYWGISGKLIF.

The chain employs TRDV1 and TRDJ1; 9 positions agree with TRDD3. The CDR3 totals 19 residues. With V trimmed by 1 base and J by 1 base, 13 bases remained unmatched. Per germline, CDR1 TSWWSYY and CDR2 QGS. This CDR3 is CALGEQDPDWGTVTDKLIF. As DNA, the CDR3 is TGTGCTCTTGGGGAACAAGATCCGGACTGGGGGACAGTCACCGATAAACTCATCTTT.

This chain connects TRDV1 to TRDJ1, with 7 bases identical to TRDD3. V lost 0 bases and J lost 0; bases outside the gene matches: 13. The germline CDR1 and CDR2 sequences are TSWWSYY and QGS. The CDR3 is 19 amino acids. The CDR3, as DNA: TGTGCTCTTGGGGAACTTGCCCAGCACTGGGGAAGCTACACCGATAAACTCATCTTT. It is translated as CALGELAQHWGSYTDKLIF.

The table lists this clone with a few counts. The chain has TRDV1 and TRDJ1; the match to TRDD3 covers 10 bases. Germline-derived CDR1 and CDR2 are TSWWSYY and QGS. The CDR3 sequence is 19 residues long. V shed 0 bases and J 10 bases; nucleotides not matched to a gene: 20. CDR3 nucleotides: TGTGCTCTTGGGGAACTCGGGAGCTACCACATGGCGGGGGATACGCGACTCATCTTT. Translating gives CALGELGSYHMAGDTRLIF.

This chain connects TRDV1 to TRDJ1; 7 bases align to TRDD3. Trimming cost V 4 bases and J 8 bases; bases outside gene matches: 34. Germline V gene sequence: CDR1 TSWWSYY, CDR2 QGS. CDR3 size: 22 residues. The CDR3 DNA reads as TGTGCTCTTGGGGTCCTCATTACGCCAGCCAACTTACTGGGGCCCCATGGAGAGAAACTCATCTTT. Translating gives CALGVLITPANLLGPHGEKLIF.

V is TRDV1 and J is TRDJ1; TRDD3 matches at 10 bases. In germline, CDR1 is TSWWSYY, CDR2 QGS. This CDR3 contains 21 residues. Losses at the gene ends were 2 bases for V and 0 bases for J; bases not matched to a gene: 18. The CDR3 region has the DNA TGTGCTCTTGGGGAATTCACACAGATTCCCGTACTGGGGGATCACACCGATAAACTCATCTTT. Amino acids: CALGEFTQIPVLGDHTDKLIF.

This clone is a singleton in its sample. The V and J genes are TRDV1 and TRDJ1; 9 bases line up with TRDD3. The CDR3 runs to 23 residues. Germline V gene lookup returns CDR1 TSWWSYY and CDR2 QGS. V lost 0 bases to trimming and J lost 0 bases; unmatched junction nucleotides: 23. In DNA form, the CDR3 reads TGTGCTCTTGGGGAACTTAGGAGCTACCGTCACACTACTGGGGGACTTTACACCGATAAACTCATCTTT. Translating gives CALGELRSYRHTTGGLYTDKLIF.

The V gene is TRDV1, the J gene TRDJ1; TRDD3 agrees at 10 bases. Germline values: CDR1 TSWWSYY, CDR2 QGS. CDR3 length: 22 amino acids. With V trimmed by 4 bases and J by 0 bases, 23 bases remained unmatched. CDR3 bases: TGTGCTCTTGGGGGTAAATCACCTCCGTTTTGGGGGATACAGACCTACACCGATAAACTCATCTTT. Translating gives CALGGKSPPFWGIQTYTDKLIF.

The chain carries TRDV3 and TRDJ1, with 12 bases matching TRDD3. V lost 3 bases and J lost 3; bases outside the gene matches: 26. The CDR3 length is 21 residues. Germline V gives CDR1 TVYSNPD, CDR2 GDNSRS (reference sequence). CDR3 sequence reads: CAFFNPTLLGDTPWYADKLIF. The CDR3, as DNA: TGTGCCTTCTTTAATCCTACCCTACTGGGGGATACCCCGTGGTACGCCGATAAACTCATCTTT. Using reference TRDV3 and TRDJ1 for the parts outside the CDR3, the full variable domain is CDKVTQSSPDQTVASGSEVVLLCTYDTVYSNPDLFWYRIRPDYSFQFVFYGDNSRSEGADFTQGRFSVKHILTQKAFHLVISPVRTEDSATYYCAFFNPTLLGDTPWYADKLIFGKGTRVTVEP.

This chain connects TRDV1 to TRDJ1, with 13 bases fitting TRDD3. V shed 2 bases, J shed 0 bases, and the junction held 18 bases outside the gene matches. The CDR3 totals 22 residues. From germline, CDR1 is TSWWSYY and CDR2 QGS. The CDR3 loop is CALGESFDTGGYGGHYTDKLIF. In DNA, the CDR3 is TGTGCTCTTGGGGAATCCTTCGATACTGGGGGATACGGGGGGCACTACACCGATAAACTCATCTTT.

There are a few counts of this clone. The chain is built from TRDV1 and TRDJ1; tentatively, D is TRDD3 (7 bases). V was shortened by 2 bases and J by 0 bases, with 31 bases between the two germline ends. The germline V gene encodes CDR1 TSWWSYY and CDR2 QGS. The CDR3 is 22 amino acids. The CDR3 DNA reads as TGTGCTCTTGGGGAATTGCCCTTCCCGGGGATAAAAACCCCATGGTACACCGATAAACTCATCTTT. This translates into CALGELPFPGIKTPWYTDKLIF.

This clone has only a few counts. This chain links TRAV29/DV5 with TRDJ1; 12 bases agree with TRDD3. The CDR3 loop spans 20 amino acids. Germline CDR1 and CDR2: NSMFDY and ISSIKDK. The junction had 20 bases not matched to a gene; V was cut back by 0 bases and J by 5 bases. The CDR3 coding sequence is TGTGCAGCAAGCGTGGGGCTTCCTCGGCTTACTGGGGGATACTTGGATAAACTCATCTTT. The encoded protein is CAASVGLPRLTGGYLDKLIF.